The 17 T cell receptor beta chains below come from one sample, sequenced in a study of T cells after yellow fever vaccination. In TCRdb, the 5' RACE reads were re-called with MiXCR into one record per CDR3 protein. This sample has roughly 94,000 distinct CDR3 sequences, with approximately 9% found just once. Sequenced here: CD8+ T cells not binding an NS4B(214-222) dextramer, sorted from PBMCs, sampled less than 16 days after the first yellow fever vaccination. These TCRs come from a man younger than 35 who received the YFV17D yellow fever vaccine.

This clonotype has just a few counts. The chain employs TRBV20-1 and TRBJ2-5; D is uncertain. The germline CDR1 and CDR2 sequences are DFQATT and SNEGSKA (reference sequence). With 0 bases removed from V and 4 bases from J, the gap between germline ends came to 0 bases. The CDR3 runs to 10 residues. CDR3 in DNA: TGCAGTGCTAGAGAAGAGACCCAGTACTTC. Protein sequence: CSAREETQYF.

This clonotype was recorded a few times. V and J are TRBV19 and TRBJ2-1, with D uncertain. V gave up 6 bases and J gave up 7 bases, with 19 bases separating them. The CDR3 extends over 15 amino acids. Germline loops: CDR1 LNHDA, CDR2 SQIVND (reference sequence). In nucleotides, the CDR3 is TGTGCCAGTAGCCCTCACCCGTACCTGGGGAATGAGCAGTTCTTC. Encoded protein: CASSPHPYLGNEQFF.

This clonotype was recorded a few times. This chain links TRBV4-1 with TRBJ2-1, with a possible D match to TRBD1 (7 bases). The CDR3 length is 12 residues. The germline V gene encodes CDR1 MGHRA and CDR2 YSYEKL. Trimming removed 4 bases at V and 8 bases at J, with 9 bases between. The CDR3 coding sequence is TGCGCCAGCAGCCCAGGGGGGTATGAGCAGTTCTTC. It yields the protein CASSPGGYEQFF.

This clonotype was observed at least ten times. As DNA, the CDR3 is TGTGCCAGCAGGGGAGGCAGTATCTCTGGAAACACCATATATTTT. This codes for CASRGGSISGNTIYF. The rearrangement uses TRBV6-1 and TRBJ1-3; D is uncertain. Germline V gene lookup returns CDR1 MNHNS and CDR2 SASEGT. The ends were cut back, 6 bases at V and 0 bases at J, with 12 bases in the middle. The CDR3 contains 15 residues.

This clonotype has a handful of counts. This chain connects TRBV27 to TRBJ2-3; possibly TRBD2 for D (6 bases). The CDR3 has 13 residues. Germline-derived CDR1 and CDR2 are MNHEY and SMNVEV (reference sequence). Trimming took 0 bases from V and 7 from J, leaving 8 bases between them. CDR3 sequence: CASSLSAGYTQYF. CDR3 DNA: TGTGCCAGCAGTTTATCAGCGGGCTATACGCAGTATTTT.

This clonotype has a handful of counts. J is TRBJ2-7 and V is TRBV27; 10 nucleotides line up with TRBD1. CDR1 and CDR2 (germline): MNHEY, SMNVEV (reference sequence). Trimming took 5 bases from V and 7 from J; bases not matched to a gene: 17. CDR3 length: 17 residues. CDR3 sequence (DNA): TGTGCCAGCAGTCAAGGCTTAGGGGACAGGGGTAGAGGAGAGCAGTACTTC. Its protein is CASSQGLGDRGRGEQYF.

The V gene is TRBV11-2, the J gene TRBJ2-5; 11 bases map to TRBD2. V was clipped by 5 bases and J by 5 bases; unmatched bases: 7. CDR1 and CDR2 from the germline V gene are SGHAT and FQNNGV. The CDR3 consists of 15 residues. The CDR3 DNA sequence: TGTGCCAGCAGCCCTAGCGGGGGGACTAGGGAGACCCAGTACTTC. It translates to CASSPSGGTRETQYF.

J is TRBJ2-7 and V is TRBV12-3 or TRBV12-4; no clear D. This CDR3 has 15 residues. V lost 3 bases to trimming and J lost 5 bases, with 17 bases between them. The CDR3 DNA reads as TGTGCCAGCAGTTTCTCGGTTAGAAGTGGCGACGAGCAGTACTTC. It encodes CASSFSVRSGDEQYF.

The chain employs TRBV4-1 and TRBJ1-5; D gene ambiguous. The CDR3 extends over 14 amino acids. Germline V gives CDR1 MGHRA, CDR2 YSYEKL. V was pared by 1 base and J by 0 bases, with 4 bases between. The CDR3 nucleotides are TGCGCCAGCAGCCAAGGGTATAGCAATCAGCCCCAGCATTTT. Its protein is CASSQGYSNQPQHF.

There are a few counts of this clonotype. The chain has TRBV29-1 and TRBJ2-3; D might be TRBD1 (6 bases). V dropped 3 bases and J dropped 7 bases, with 20 bases sitting between them. Looked up from germline, CDR1 is SQVTM and CDR2 is ANQGSEA. This CDR3 spans 15 amino acids. The CDR3 nucleotides are TGCAGCGTTGACGGAACAGGGTTGGTGACGTATACGCAGTATTTT. Its protein product is CSVDGTGLVTYTQYF.

This clonotype was detected only a few times. CDR3 protein: CASRHTSDGQGFLLTYEQYV. CDR3 nucleotides: TGTGCCAGCAGACACACCTCAGACGGACAGGGTTTTTTGTTAACCTACGAGCAGTACGTC. The genes are TRBV11-3 and TRBJ2-7; 8 bases are a match to TRBD1. This CDR3 region has 20 residues. Unmatched junction bases numbered 24, after V lost 6 bases and J lost 2 bases. From germline, CDR1 is SGHNT and CDR2 YENEEA.

The chain has TRBV6-2 or TRBV6-3 and TRBJ2-7; 10 bases are a match to TRBD2. The germline V gene has CDR1 MNHEY and CDR2 SVGEGT. The CDR3 totals 15 residues. Germline trimming cut 5 bases from V and 3 bases from J; bases unmatched to any gene: 7. CDR3 coding DNA: TGTGCCAGCAGTGACGGACTAGCGGACAGCTACGAGCAGTACTTC. Translation: CASSDGLADSYEQYF.

About this clonotype: Sequence at one end of the junction differs from germline and may be a read error. The J gene is TRBJ2-5, the V gene TRBV7-3; TRBD2 matches at 14 bases. This CDR3 has 17 amino acids. From germline, CDR1 is SGHTA and CDR2 FQGTGA. CDR3: CSSSQGLAGAYQETQYF. CDR3 sequence (DNA): TGTTCCAGCAGCCAGGGACTAGCGGGGGCTTACCAAGAGACCCAGTACTTC.

The table lists this clonotype with many counts. The genes are TRBV6-5 and TRBJ1-3, with a tentative D call TRBD1 (5 bases). The CDR3 totals 14 residues. Germline V gives CDR1 MNHEY, CDR2 SVGAGI. V shed 3 bases and J shed 2 bases, with 8 bases lying between them. CDR3: CASSYSTAGNTIYF. The DNA of the CDR3 is TGTGCCAGCAGTTATTCGACAGCTGGAAACACCATATATTTT.

The chain links TRBV20-1 to TRBJ2-7; no clear D. CDR3 length: 14 residues. Germline V CDR1 and CDR2: DFQATT, SNEGSKA (reference sequence). Trimming removed 6 bases from V and 0 bases from J, with 15 bases in between. The CDR3 is CSANGFSYSYEQYF. The CDR3, as DNA: TGCAGTGCAAATGGGTTTTCCTACTCCTACGAGCAGTACTTC.

This clonotype was observed a handful of times. The chain combines TRBV7-9 with TRBJ2-7; the D call may be TRBD1 or TRBD2 (5 bases each). The length of the CDR3 is 16 residues. Trimming removed 5 bases from V and 2 bases from J, with 19 bases in between. Germline V gene sequence: CDR1 SEHNR, CDR2 FQNEAQ (reference sequence). The CDR3 loop reads CASSREPGTFPYEQYF. Written as DNA, the CDR3 is TGTGCCAGCAGCCGCGAGCCCGGGACGTTCCCCTACGAGCAGTACTTC.

In the case of this clonotype: This may come from a read error, since a much larger clone is one base off. This sequence joins TRBV4-1 and TRBJ2-2; D uncertain. The CDR3 contains 17 residues. In germline, CDR1 is MGHRA, CDR2 YSYEKL. As DNA, the CDR3 is TGCGCCAGCAGCAAAGATCCCTCAACTTCGAACACCGGGGAGCTGTTTTTT. Encoded protein: CASSKDPSTSNTGELFF.